The 22 T cell receptor beta chains below all came from one sample that was sequenced in a study of CD8 T cells in Susac syndrome. RNA amounts of about 0.45 to 1 ug underwent reverse transcription with random hexamers. TCRdb recomputed calls from the immunoSEQ multiplex PCR reads with MiXCR, one row per CDR3 protein. The sample lists some 150,000 distinct CDR3 sequences; over 85% were seen once. The specimen was CD8+ T cells from PBMCs. The receptors were gathered from a human donor in good health.

The chain has TRBV20-1 and TRBJ1-2, with 7 nucleotides matching TRBD1. Germline V CDR1 and CDR2: DFQATT, SNEGSKA (reference sequence). The V gene end was trimmed by 1 base and the J gene end by 4 bases; junction bases not matched to a gene: 3. The CDR3 spans 13 residues. CDR3 bases: TGCAGTGCTAGAGCTGGGACAGCCTATGGCTACACCTTC. Encoded protein: CSARAGTAYGYTF.

The chain recombines TRBV7-2 with TRBJ2-7; D ambiguous. The germline gives CDR1 SGHTA, CDR2 FQGNSA. The CDR3 extends over 15 amino acids. Trimming left V 5 bases short and J 0 bases short, with 14 bases between. The CDR3 nucleotides read TGTGCCAGCAGCCTCGGACCGGTGAGCTCCTACGAGCAGTACTTC. The encoded protein is CASSLGPVSSYEQYF.

This clonotype has just one count. The chain joins TRBV5-4 to TRBJ2-1; tentative D call: TRBD2 (6 bases). The CDR3 runs to 13 residues. In germline, CDR1 is SGHNT, CDR2 YYREEE (reference sequence). The germline V and J ends were trimmed by 5 bases and 10 bases, with 16 bases remaining between them. The CDR3 region is CASRGWGEREQFF. In DNA form, the CDR3 reads TGTGCCAGCAGGGGTTGGGGGGAACGCGAGCAGTTCTTC.

The rearrangement joins TRBV4-3 to TRBJ2-1, with D uncertain. V lost 3 bases, J lost 9 bases, and 12 bases lay in between. Germline V gene sequence: CDR1 LGHNA, CDR2 YSLEER. The CDR3 loop spans 13 amino acids. The CDR3 sequence is CASSHRLFFEQFF. The CDR3 DNA is TGCGCCAGCAGCCATCGACTCTTTTTTGAGCAGTTCTTC.

V gene TRBV4-1 combines with J gene TRBJ2-5; D unclear. The germline CDR1 and CDR2 sequences are MGHRA and YSYEKL. V was clipped by 1 base and J by 4 bases, with 7 bases between them. The CDR3 spans 13 residues. CDR3 sequence reads: CASSQVGVETQYF. The CDR3, as DNA: TGCGCCAGCAGCCAAGTCGGAGTAGAGACCCAGTACTTC.

The chain recombines TRBV7-2 with TRBJ1-5; D not resolved. In germline, CDR1 is SGHTA, CDR2 FQGNSA. With 2 bases removed from V and 5 bases from J, the gap between germline ends came to 7 bases. This CDR3 is built from 13 residues. The CDR3 region is CASSLNGHQPQHF. The CDR3 nucleotides are TGTGCCAGCAGCTTAAATGGCCATCAGCCCCAGCATTTT.

This chain joins TRBV7-9 and TRBJ2-4; 8 nucleotides agree with TRBD2. V was clipped by 4 bases and J by 5 bases; unmatched bases: 10. The CDR3 length is 16 residues. Germline CDR1 and CDR2: SEHNR and FQNEAQ (reference sequence). For the CDR3, the DNA is TGTGCCAGCAGCTGGGCAGCGGGAGACGAGGAAAACATTCAGTACTTC. Translating gives CASSWAAGDEENIQYF.

The V and J genes are TRBV11-2 and TRBJ2-1; 8 positions match TRBD2. The germline V gene has CDR1 SGHAT and CDR2 FQNNGV. With V trimmed by 4 bases and J by 2 bases, 4 bases remained unmatched. The CDR3 extends over 15 amino acids. The CDR3 here is CASSYSGSTYNEQFF. Written as DNA, the CDR3 is TGTGCCAGCAGCTACAGCGGGAGTACCTACAATGAGCAGTTCTTC.

The J gene is TRBJ2-7, the V gene TRBV28, with D perhaps TRBD2 (5 bases). The germline CDR1 and CDR2 sequences are MDHEN and SYDVKM. Trimming shortened V by 3 bases and J by 5 bases, and 11 bases separated the two germline ends. There are 13 residues in the CDR3. Here the CDR3 DNA reads TGTGCCAGCAGTTTTTCCTTCGGGGACGAGCAGTACTTC. Its translation is CASSFSFGDEQYF.

This clonotype has only a few counts. The J gene is TRBJ2-1, the V gene TRBV19, with TRBD2 as a possible D gene (7 bases). Trimming shortened V by 3 bases and J by 9 bases, and 12 bases separated the two germline ends. The CDR3 loop spans 13 amino acids. Germline V gene data show CDR1 as LNHDA and CDR2 as SQIVND (reference sequence). The CDR3 is CASSIGGAGEQFF. DNA for the CDR3: TGTGCCAGTAGTATTGGGGGGGCGGGTGAGCAGTTCTTC. Combining the CDR3 with reference TRBV19 and TRBJ2-1 gives the whole variable domain DGGITQSPKYLFRKEGQNVTLSCEQNLNHDAMYWYRQDPGQGLRLIYYSQIVNDFQKGDIAEGYSVSREKKESFPLTVTSAQKNPTAFYLCASSIGGAGEQFFGPGTRLTVL.

V is TRBV13 and J is TRBJ2-4, with a tentative D call TRBD1 (5 bases). The V gene lost 5 bases and the J gene lost 5 bases, with 13 bases spanning the gap. This CDR3 contains 14 residues. Per the germline V gene, CDR1 is PRHDT and CDR2 is FYEKMQ (reference sequence). CDR3 in amino acids: CASSIRQSQNIQYF. For the CDR3, the DNA is TGTGCCAGCAGCATTAGACAGAGCCAAAACATTCAGTACTTC.

The chain employs TRBV20-1 and TRBJ2-7, with 10 bases lining up with TRBD2. With V trimmed by 6 bases and J by 3 bases, 5 bases remained unmatched. CDR1 is DFQATT and CDR2 is SNEGSKA in the germline V gene (reference sequence). The CDR3 is 13 residues long. Here the CDR3 reads CSADWTSGYEQYF. DNA of the CDR3: TGCAGTGCCGACTGGACTAGCGGCTACGAGCAGTACTTC.

The CDR3 reads CASSQKGQGSEQYF. The CDR3 DNA reads as TGCGCCAGCAGCCAGAAGGGCCAGGGGAGCGAGCAGTACTTC. The chain joins TRBV4-1 to TRBJ2-7; maybe TRBD1 (6 bases). V gave up 3 bases and J gave up 6 bases, with 15 bases separating them. The CDR3 totals 14 residues. Germline V gene sequence: CDR1 MGHRA, CDR2 YSYEKL.

This clonotype appeared once. The chain has TRBV29-1 and TRBJ2-1; D is uncertain. CDR1 SQVTM and CDR2 ANQGSEA come from the germline V gene. CDR3 length: 12 amino acids. Trimming cost V 6 bases and J 4 bases, with 10 bases left between them. The CDR3 nucleotides are TGCAGCGTGTGGACGGCATACAATGAGCAGTTCTTC. The encoded protein is CSVWTAYNEQFF.

The rearrangement links TRBV20-1 to TRBJ1-5; D uncertain. This CDR3 contains 15 residues. V was shortened by 5 bases and J by 0 bases, with 14 bases between the two germline ends. Germline CDR1 reads DFQATT; CDR2 reads SNEGSKA (reference sequence). The DNA for the CDR3 is TGCAGTGCTCCCCTGTACTTCACTAGCAATCAGCCCCAGCATTTT. Translated, it gives CSAPLYFTSNQPQHF.

In its sample, this clonotype was seen once. The chain combines TRBV4-3 with TRBJ1-1, with a tentative D call TRBD1 (5 bases). CDR1 and CDR2 (germline): LGHNA, YSLEER. The CDR3 sequence is 14 residues long. V lost 4 bases and J 2 bases, leaving 11 bases between the germline ends. CDR3 bases: TGCGCCAGCAGCCCTGGGGCAGGCAACACTGAAGCTTTCTTT. Translation gives CASSPGAGNTEAFF.

The V and J genes are TRBV9 and TRBJ2-1; tentatively, D is TRBD2 (6 bases). Germline CDR1 SGDLS, CDR2 YYNGEE. The CDR3 spans 13 residues. V dropped 3 bases and J dropped 3 bases, with 7 bases sitting between them. The CDR3 region has the DNA TGTGCCAGCAGCGCCGGGGGCTACAATGAGCAGTTCTTC. This sequence encodes CASSAGGYNEQFF.

This clonotype was counted a few times. This chain uses TRBV6-2 or TRBV6-3 with TRBJ2-1; D may correspond to TRBD1 or TRBD2 (5 bases each). The V and J ends lost 6 bases and 8 bases respectively, with 14 bases between them. This CDR3 contains 13 residues. Germline loops: CDR1 MNHEY, CDR2 SVGEGT. CDR3 residues: CASSQGAGDEQFF. CDR3 DNA sequence: TGTGCCAGCAGCCAGGGAGCCGGGGATGAGCAGTTCTTC.

V and J are TRBV25-1 and TRBJ2-3; D remains ambiguous. Germline CDR1 MGHDK, CDR2 SYGVNS. V lost 8 bases and J lost 5, with 8 bases in between. The CDR3 is made up of 11 amino acids. The CDR3 bases are TGTGCCAGCCTTCTCGGAGATACGCAGTATTTT. Translating gives CASLLGDTQYF.

The J gene is TRBJ2-7, the V gene TRBV5-4; D gene ambiguous. Germline V CDR1 and CDR2: SGHNT, YYREEE (reference sequence). Trimming removed 0 bases from V and 5 bases from J, with 12 bases in between. The CDR3 totals 14 residues. The chain's CDR3 is CASSLEPPNHEQYF. The CDR3 DNA reads TGTGCCAGCAGCTTGGAACCCCCCAACCACGAGCAGTACTTC.

Only one count was recorded for this clonotype. The rearrangement joins TRBV12-3 or TRBV12-4 to TRBJ1-2; TRBD1 is a possible D gene (5 bases). The CDR3 loop spans 13 amino acids. Trimming shortened V by 3 bases and J by 4 bases, and 9 bases separated the two germline ends. In DNA form, the CDR3 reads TGTGCCAGCAGTTTCGGGACCGCCTATGGCTACACCTTC. Translating it yields CASSFGTAYGYTF.

The chain recombines TRBV9 with TRBJ2-1; 8 positions agree with TRBD2. V lost 4 bases to trimming and J lost 7 bases; unmatched junction nucleotides: 13. Germline assignment: CDR1 SGDLS and CDR2 YYNGEE. The CDR3 loop spans 16 amino acids. The CDR3 sequence: CASSPWGSGRGNEQFF. As DNA, the CDR3 is TGTGCCAGCAGCCCCTGGGGAAGCGGGAGAGGGAATGAGCAGTTCTTC.